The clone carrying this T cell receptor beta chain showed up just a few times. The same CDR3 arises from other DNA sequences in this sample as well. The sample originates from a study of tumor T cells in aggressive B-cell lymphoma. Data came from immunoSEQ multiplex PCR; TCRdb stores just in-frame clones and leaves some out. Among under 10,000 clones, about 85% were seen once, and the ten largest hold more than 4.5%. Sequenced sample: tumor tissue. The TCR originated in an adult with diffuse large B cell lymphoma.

Here the CDR3 reads CASSAGQGLNEQYF. CDR3 DNA: TGTGCCAGTAGTGCGGGACAGGGGCTCAACGAGCAGTACTTC. The chain is built from TRBV19 and TRBJ2-7, with TRBD1 matching over 10 bases. The CDR3 length is 14 residues. V shed 5 bases, J shed 5 bases, and the junction held 6 bases outside the gene matches. Germline assignment: CDR1 LNHDA and CDR2 SQIVND (reference sequence).